These 23 T cell receptor beta chains were sequenced from one sample in a study of T cell clones after liver transplantation. Antigens for these TCRs are unknown. TCRbeta sequences of proliferating CFSE-low MLR cells were labeled alloreactive. This table comes from immunoSEQ multiplex PCR, and its TCRdb copy is limited to in-frame clones, with some not included. The data contain 4,500 to 6,000 clones, about 38% of them seen just once; the ten biggest clones take up about 13%. The specimen was CD4+ T cells from cultured PBMCs. These receptors all come from a human patient who received a liver transplant. A subset of T cells may come from the graft donor.

This clone was observed a handful of times. The chain links TRBV5-4 to TRBJ2-2; tentatively, D is TRBD2 (5 bases). Trimming cost V 2 bases and J 4 bases, with 9 bases left between them. This CDR3 has 14 residues. Per the germline V gene, CDR1 is SGHNT and CDR2 is YYREEE (reference sequence). CDR3 bases: TGTGCCAGCAGCTTCGCTAGCCTCACCGGGGAGCTGTTTTTT. It codes for CASSFASLTGELFF.

This clone qualifies as medium-sized. The chain joins TRBV6-1 to TRBJ2-7, with TRBD1 matching over 10 bases. J lost 2 bases, V lost 7 bases, and 2 bases had no gene match. Germline V gene sequence: CDR1 MNHNS, CDR2 SASEGT. CDR3 length equals 13 residues. DNA of the CDR3: TGTGCCAGCATGGGACAGGGGCCCTACGAGCAGTACTTC. Protein sequence: CASMGQGPYEQYF.

The rearrangement links TRBV10-3 to TRBJ2-2, with D perhaps TRBD2 (5 bases). The V gene lost 10 bases and the J gene lost 6 bases, with 15 bases spanning the gap. Germline V gives CDR1 ENHRY, CDR2 SYGVKD. This CDR3 has 13 amino acids. The CDR3 bases are TGTGCCACCGAGCGGAGTAGCCCCGGGGAGCTGTTTTTT. Amino acid sequence: CATERSSPGELFF.

V gene TRBV11-2 combines with J gene TRBJ1-1, with D possibly matching TRBD1 (6 bases). CDR3 length equals 13 residues. Germline CDR1 is SGHAT and CDR2 is FQNNGV. V lost 5 bases, J lost 5 bases, and 12 bases lay in between. The CDR3: CASSQGRETEAFF. CDR3 sequence (DNA): TGTGCCAGCAGCCAGGGGAGGGAGACTGAAGCTTTCTTT.

This clone appeared a few times. The chain has TRBV6-1 and TRBJ2-5; 8 nucleotides agree with TRBD2. J was trimmed by 3 bases and V by 4 bases; bases with no gene match: 1. The CDR3 consists of 13 residues. Germline lookup yields CDR1 MNHNS and CDR2 SASEGT. The CDR3 bases are TGTGCCAGCAGTGGAGCGGGAGAAGAGACCCAGTACTTC. This translates into CASSGAGEETQYF.

The chain joins TRBV28 to TRBJ2-3; a possible D gene is TRBD1 (6 bases). Germline lookup yields CDR1 MDHEN and CDR2 SYDVKM. The CDR3 has 15 amino acids. Trimming shortened V by 7 bases and J by 4 bases, and 18 bases separated the two germline ends. CDR3 in DNA: TGTGCCAGCACCCCAAATACAGGGTTTGCAGATACGCAGTATTTT. As protein: CASTPNTGFADTQYF.

The chain recombines TRBV7-2 with TRBJ2-3; 7 bases line up with TRBD2. V lost 3 bases to trimming and J lost 1 base; unmatched junction nucleotides: 1. CDR3 length: 14 amino acids. Germline values: CDR1 SGHTA, CDR2 FQGNSA. CDR3 protein: CASSFSGGTDTQYF. Here the CDR3 DNA reads TGTGCCAGCAGCTTCAGCGGGGGCACAGATACGCAGTATTTT.

The genes are TRBV28 and TRBJ2-3; D may be TRBD1 (6 bases). The length of the CDR3 is 16 residues. Germline V gene data show CDR1 as MDHEN and CDR2 as SYDVKM. Trimming left V 11 bases short and J 2 bases short, with 23 bases between. CDR3: CADRLGTPSHTDTQYF. In DNA, the CDR3 is TGTGCCGACAGGCTCGGGACACCCTCACACACAGATACGCAGTATTTT.

This clone is medium-sized by share. J is TRBJ2-5 and V is TRBV5-1; 7 bases map to TRBD1. Germline lookup yields CDR1 SGHRS and CDR2 YFSETQ. This CDR3 region has 15 residues. The V gene end was trimmed by 0 bases and the J gene end by 4 bases; junction bases not matched to a gene: 6. CDR3 region: CASSLVTGKGETQYF. CDR3 coding DNA: TGCGCCAGCAGCTTGGTGACAGGGAAAGGAGAGACCCAGTACTTC.

This clone was counted a few times. CDR3 amino acids: CASSYQKGSNQPQHF. The CDR3 nucleotides are TGTGCCAGCAGTTACCAGAAGGGCAGCAATCAGCCCCAGCATTTT. This chain uses TRBV6-5 with TRBJ1-5; D is undetermined. The CDR3 consists of 15 residues. Trimming took 2 bases from V and 1 from J, leaving 9 bases between them. Germline assignment: CDR1 MNHEY and CDR2 SVGAGI.

A few counts support this clone. The chain is built from TRBV9 and TRBJ1-4; D perhaps matches TRBD1 (5 bases). Germline V gene data show CDR1 as SGDLS and CDR2 as YYNGEE. V lost 5 bases to trimming and J lost 0 bases, with 20 bases between them. The CDR3 contains 18 residues. The CDR3 DNA reads TGTGCCAGCAGGGCGGCGGGGGAGGGGCGTGCAACTAATGAAAAACTGTTTTTT. Translation gives CASRAAGEGRATNEKLFF.

This clone occurred a few times. CDR3 bases: TGTGCCAGCAGTCAGACTAGGACTGGGGAGCTGTTTTTT. This sequence encodes CASSQTRTGELFF. The chain couples TRBV7-6 to TRBJ2-2; D perhaps matches TRBD2 (6 bases). The CDR3 sequence is 13 residues long. Trimming pared 6 bases from V and 8 bases from J, leaving 13 bases between. CDR1 and CDR2 (germline): SGHVS, FNYEAQ.

This clone was observed a few times. V gene TRBV4-3 combines with J gene TRBJ2-2, with D unresolved. Trimming left V 4 bases short and J 7 bases short, with 10 bases between. CDR3 length equals 13 residues. Germline lookup yields CDR1 LGHNA and CDR2 YSLEER. CDR3 nucleotides: TGCGCCAGCAGCCTGTGGACCTACGGGGAGCTGTTTTTT. Amino acid sequence: CASSLWTYGELFF.

This clone was counted a single time. The genes are TRBV18 and TRBJ2-1; 13 bases agree with TRBD2. Losses at the gene ends were 8 bases for V and 8 bases for J; bases not matched to a gene: 9. Germline V lookup: CDR1 KGHSH, CDR2 LQKENI. The CDR3 contains 15 residues. CDR3 bases: TGTGCCAGCCACACACCGACTAGCGGGAGGCATGAGCAGTTCTTC. Its translation: CASHTPTSGRHEQFF.

There are a few counts of this clone. The V gene is TRBV5-4, the J gene TRBJ2-5; D gene ambiguous. With 0 bases removed from V and 5 bases from J, the gap between germline ends came to 11 bases. Germline V lookup: CDR1 SGHNT, CDR2 YYREEE (reference sequence). This CDR3 contains 14 residues. CDR3: CASSLVSTRETQYF. Written as DNA, the CDR3 is TGTGCCAGCAGCTTGGTTAGTACGCGGGAGACCCAGTACTTC.

This rearrangement joins TRBV29-1 to TRBJ1-2, with 7 positions matching TRBD1. This CDR3 comprises 12 residues. V trimming: 7 bases; J trimming: 4 bases; junction bases outside the gene matches: 6. CDR1 SQVTM and CDR2 ANQGSEA come from the germline V gene. CDR3 protein: CSEDQGGYGYTF. The CDR3 region has the DNA TGCAGCGAAGACCAGGGGGGCTATGGCTACACCTTC.

The chain is built from TRBV25-1 and TRBJ2-3; possible D gene TRBD2, 5 bases. CDR3 size: 15 residues. In germline, CDR1 is MGHDK, CDR2 SYGVNS. V lost 0 bases to trimming and J lost 5 bases, with 12 bases between them. CDR3 sequence: CASSEYDRAGDTQYF. The DNA of the CDR3 is TGTGCCAGCAGTGAATACGACCGCGCGGGAGATACGCAGTATTTT.

The chain employs TRBV6-5 and TRBJ2-3, with a possible D match to TRBD2 (5 bases). Germline V gene lookup returns CDR1 MNHEY and CDR2 SVGAGI. V was shortened by 2 bases and J by 1 base, with 7 bases between the two germline ends. The CDR3 runs to 14 residues. CDR3 loop: CASSYALGTDTQYF. Here the CDR3 DNA reads TGTGCCAGCAGTTACGCACTAGGCACAGATACGCAGTATTTT.

In this sample, this clone turned up a few times. The chain has TRBV9 and TRBJ2-5; TRBD1 is a possible D gene (5 bases). V gave up 0 bases and J gave up 1 base, with 7 bases separating them. CDR3 size: 14 residues. CDR1 and CDR2 from the germline V gene are SGDLS and YYNGEE. CDR3 sequence: CASSVGGSQETQYF. The CDR3, as DNA: TGTGCCAGCAGCGTAGGGGGCAGCCAAGAGACCCAGTACTTC.

This clone is classed as medium-sized. This chain links TRBV23-1 with TRBJ1-5; D uncertain. TRBV23-1 is an ORF; its function is uncertain. The CDR3 has 14 residues. V shed 7 bases and J shed 6 bases, with 16 bases lying between them. CDR3 in DNA: TGCGCCAGCAAGGCTAAGGCGCCCGGTCAGCCCCAGCATTTT. Translation gives CASKAKAPGQPQHF.

This rearrangement joins TRBV18 to TRBJ2-1, with 7 bases aligning to TRBD1. Unmatched junction bases numbered 6, after V lost 3 bases and J lost 7 bases. In germline, CDR1 is KGHSH, CDR2 LQKENI. This CDR3 spans 14 amino acids. The CDR3, as DNA: TGTGCCAGCTCACCTATGACAGGGAAGAATGAGCAGTTCTTC. It translates to CASSPMTGKNEQFF.

By frequency in the sample, this clone is medium-sized. J is TRBJ2-3 and V is TRBV5-1; 10 nucleotides match TRBD1. Germline CDR1 is SGHRS and CDR2 is YFSETQ. The CDR3 has 16 amino acids. Trimming cost V 4 bases and J 2 bases; bases outside gene matches: 7. CDR3 loop: CASSRSGTGVTDTQYF. CDR3 bases: TGCGCCAGCAGCCGGTCCGGGACAGGGGTCACAGATACGCAGTATTTT.

In this sample, this clone turned up a few times. The CDR3 nucleotides read TGTGCCAGCAGTCTGGGGACAGGGGCGGGAGATACGCAGTATTTT. This translates into CASSLGTGAGDTQYF. J is TRBJ2-3 and V is TRBV28; the match to TRBD1 covers 10 bases. The CDR3 is 15 residues long. Germline V gene sequence: CDR1 MDHEN, CDR2 SYDVKM. The V segment lost 5 bases and the J segment 5 bases; nucleotides outside the gene matches: 7.